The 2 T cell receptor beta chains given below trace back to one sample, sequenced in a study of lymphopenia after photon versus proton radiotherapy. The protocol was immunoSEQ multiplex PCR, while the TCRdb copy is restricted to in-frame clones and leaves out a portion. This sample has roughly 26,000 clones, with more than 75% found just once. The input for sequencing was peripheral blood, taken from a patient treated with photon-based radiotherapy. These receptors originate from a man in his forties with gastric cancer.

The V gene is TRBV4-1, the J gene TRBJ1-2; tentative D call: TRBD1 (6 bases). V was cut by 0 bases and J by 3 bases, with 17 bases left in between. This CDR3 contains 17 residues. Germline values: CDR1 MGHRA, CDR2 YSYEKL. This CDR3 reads CASSQEPLGGRDYGYTF. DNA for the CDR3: TGCGCCAGCAGCCAAGAGCCCCTCGGGGGGCGAGACTATGGCTACACCTTC.

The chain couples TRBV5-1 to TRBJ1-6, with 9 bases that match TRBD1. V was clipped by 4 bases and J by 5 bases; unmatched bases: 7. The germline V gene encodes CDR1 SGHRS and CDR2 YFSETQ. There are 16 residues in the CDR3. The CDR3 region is CASSIGQGWNNSPLHF. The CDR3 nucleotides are TGCGCCAGCAGCATAGGACAGGGGTGGAATAATTCACCCCTCCACTTT.